This T cell receptor beta chain was obtained from a study of T cells expressing NK-cell markers. Germline lookup yields CDR1 SGHTA and CDR2 FQGTGA. The CDR3 length is 18 residues. Reanalyzing the 5' RACE reads, TCRdb keeps one entry per CDR3 protein, without DNA. This repertoire comprises 200,000 to 300,000 distinct CDR3 sequences; its ten largest clones make up under 0.5%. The origin of this receptor is a man aged 18 to 35 in good health. J is TRBJ2-6 and V is TRBV7-3; TCRdb reports TRBD1, a call that lacks DNA to check it against. Source material: blood T cells: a sorted CD56 or NKG2C T cell subset, CD4+ or CD8+ T cells, or bulk PBMC T cells (not recorded which). The CDR3 spells CASSNLGRVSPGANVLTF.